Sequencing of this T cell receptor (beta chain) was carried out in a study of T cell repertoires in ileal Crohn's disease. The wider study: Median disease duration was approximately eight years; 35% smoked at surgery.

Germline lookup yields CDR1 SGHAT and CDR2 FQNNGV. The CDR3 extends over 12 amino acids. The V end was cut by 3 bases, the J end by 1 base, with 3 bases between. Here immunoSEQ multiplex PCR was the method, and the copy in TCRdb shows in-frame clones only, minus some. The sample includes some 5,400 clones, roughly 69% seen only once; the top ten take 25% to 35%. Time point: neoterminal ileum biopsy at postoperative endoscopy, about 6 months after surgery. The TCR sequence derives from an adult with Crohn's disease. The sequenced sample was ileal tissue. This chain connects TRBV11-2 to TRBJ1-1; D call uncertain. In DNA, the CDR3 is TGTGCCAGCAGCTTTCGGAACACTGAAGCTTTCTTT. Protein sequence: CASSFRNTEAFF.